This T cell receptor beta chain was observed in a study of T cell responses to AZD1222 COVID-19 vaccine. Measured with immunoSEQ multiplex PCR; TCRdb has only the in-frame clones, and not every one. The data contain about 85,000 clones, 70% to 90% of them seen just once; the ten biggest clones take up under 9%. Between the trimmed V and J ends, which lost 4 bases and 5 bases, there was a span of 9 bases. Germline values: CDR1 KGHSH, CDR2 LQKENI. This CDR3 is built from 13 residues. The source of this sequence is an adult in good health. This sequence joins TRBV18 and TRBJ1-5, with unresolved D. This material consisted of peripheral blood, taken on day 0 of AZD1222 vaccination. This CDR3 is CASSRLTDQPQHF. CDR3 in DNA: TGTGCCAGCTCACGATTAACGGATCAGCCCCAGCATTTT.